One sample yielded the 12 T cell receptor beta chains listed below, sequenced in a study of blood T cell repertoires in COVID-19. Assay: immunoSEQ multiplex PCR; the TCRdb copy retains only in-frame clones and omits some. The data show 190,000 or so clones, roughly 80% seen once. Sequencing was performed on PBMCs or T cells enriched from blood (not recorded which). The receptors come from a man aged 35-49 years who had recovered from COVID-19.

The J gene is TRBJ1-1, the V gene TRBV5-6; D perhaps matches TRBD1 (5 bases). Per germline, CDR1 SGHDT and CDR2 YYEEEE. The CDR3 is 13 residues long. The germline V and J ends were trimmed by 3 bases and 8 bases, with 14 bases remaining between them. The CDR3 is CASSSIQGPEAFF. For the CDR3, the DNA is TGTGCCAGCAGCTCGATTCAGGGTCCCGAAGCTTTCTTT.

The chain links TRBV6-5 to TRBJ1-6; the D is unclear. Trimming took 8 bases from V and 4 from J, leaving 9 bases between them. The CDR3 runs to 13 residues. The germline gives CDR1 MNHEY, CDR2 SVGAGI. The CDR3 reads CASGRRYNSPLHF. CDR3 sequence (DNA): TGTGCCAGCGGAAGGCGGTATAATTCACCCCTCCACTTT.

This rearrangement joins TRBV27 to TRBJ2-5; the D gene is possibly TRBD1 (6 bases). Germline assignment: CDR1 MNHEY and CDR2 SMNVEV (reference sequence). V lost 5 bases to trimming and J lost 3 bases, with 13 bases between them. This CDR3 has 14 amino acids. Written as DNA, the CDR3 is TGTGCCAGCAGTAACGGGACAAGAGAAGAGACCCAGTACTTC. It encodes CASSNGTREETQYF.

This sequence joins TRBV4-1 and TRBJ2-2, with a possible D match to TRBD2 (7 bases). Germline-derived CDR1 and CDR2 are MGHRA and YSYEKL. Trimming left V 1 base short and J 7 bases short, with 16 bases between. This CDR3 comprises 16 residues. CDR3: CASSQGGGRAFGELFF. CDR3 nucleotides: TGCGCCAGCAGCCAAGGAGGGGGGAGGGCTTTCGGGGAGCTGTTTTTT.

CDR3: CASSRHIREGGLFF. The CDR3 nucleotides are TGTGCCAGCAGTCGCCACATCCGGGAGGGAGGACTGTTTTTT. The chain is built from TRBV28 and TRBJ1-4; D remains ambiguous. In germline, CDR1 is MDHEN, CDR2 SYDVKM. V was clipped by 5 bases and J by 13 bases, with 20 bases between them. The CDR3 is made up of 14 amino acids.

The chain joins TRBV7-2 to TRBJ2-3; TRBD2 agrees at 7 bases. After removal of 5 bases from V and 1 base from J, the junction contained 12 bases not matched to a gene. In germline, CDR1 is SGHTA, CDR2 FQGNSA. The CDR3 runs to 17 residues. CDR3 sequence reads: CASSKSKGLAGTDTQYF. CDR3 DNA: TGTGCCAGCAGCAAAAGTAAGGGCCTAGCGGGCACAGATACGCAGTATTTT.

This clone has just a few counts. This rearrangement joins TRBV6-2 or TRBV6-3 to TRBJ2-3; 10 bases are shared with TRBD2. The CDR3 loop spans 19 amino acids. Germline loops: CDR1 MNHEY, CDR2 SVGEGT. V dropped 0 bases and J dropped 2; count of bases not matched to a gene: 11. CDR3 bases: TGTGCCAGCAGTTACTCATCCTCACTAGCGGGGCAGCCCACAGATACGCAGTATTTT. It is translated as CASSYSSSLAGQPTDTQYF.

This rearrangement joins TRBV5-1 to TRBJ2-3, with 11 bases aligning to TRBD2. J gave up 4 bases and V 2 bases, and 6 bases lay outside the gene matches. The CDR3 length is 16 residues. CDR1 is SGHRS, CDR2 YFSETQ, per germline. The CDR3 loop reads CASSFTSGRGADTQYF. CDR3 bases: TGCGCCAGCAGCTTTACTAGCGGGAGAGGCGCAGATACGCAGTATTTT.

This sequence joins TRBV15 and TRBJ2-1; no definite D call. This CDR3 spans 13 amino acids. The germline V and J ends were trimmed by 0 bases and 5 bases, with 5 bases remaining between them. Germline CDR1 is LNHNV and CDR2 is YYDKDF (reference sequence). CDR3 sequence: CATSRDQNNEQFF. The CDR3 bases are TGTGCCACCAGCAGAGATCAAAACAATGAGCAGTTCTTC.

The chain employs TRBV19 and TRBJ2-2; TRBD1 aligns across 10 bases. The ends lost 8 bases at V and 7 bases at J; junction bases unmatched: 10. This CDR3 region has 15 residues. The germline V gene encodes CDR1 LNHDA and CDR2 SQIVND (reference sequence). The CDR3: CASSSGTGADGELFF. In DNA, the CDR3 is TGTGCCAGTTCCTCCGGGACAGGGGCCGACGGGGAGCTGTTTTTT.

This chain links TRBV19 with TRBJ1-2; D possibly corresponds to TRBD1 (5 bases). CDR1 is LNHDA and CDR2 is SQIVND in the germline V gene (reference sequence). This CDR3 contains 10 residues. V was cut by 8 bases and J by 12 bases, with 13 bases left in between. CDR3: CASGAFSDTF. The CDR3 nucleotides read TGTGCCAGTGGGGCATTTTCGGACACCTTC. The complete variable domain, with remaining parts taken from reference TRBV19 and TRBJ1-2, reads DGGITQSPKYLFRKEGQNVTLSCEQNLNHDAMYWYRQDPGQGLRLIYYSQIVNDFQKGDIAEGYSVSREKKESFPLTVTSAQKNPTAFYLCASGAFSDTFGSGTRLTVV.

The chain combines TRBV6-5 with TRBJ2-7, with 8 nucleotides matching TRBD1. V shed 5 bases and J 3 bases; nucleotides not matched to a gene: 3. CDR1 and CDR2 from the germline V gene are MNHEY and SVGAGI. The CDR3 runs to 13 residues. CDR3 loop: CASSIGQGYEQYV. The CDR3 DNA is TGTGCCAGCAGTATAGGACAGGGCTACGAGCAGTACGTC.